This T cell receptor (beta chain) was profiled in a study of T cells in Graves' hyperthyroidism and ophthalmopathy. Study details: Peripheral blood specimens were obtained at initial diagnosis, prior to any treatment. Whole-study findings and limits: Ophthalmopathy onset followed model prediction by a median around six months. Blood also showed most of the thyroid clonotypes that were expanded above 0.001.

The table lists this clonotype with a few counts. Its antigen is undetermined. Researchers amplified the TCR beta CDR3 regions from RNA transcripts. HTBI primers were employed in a first-round RT-PCR of the TCR CDR3. TCRdb processed the multiplex PCR reads anew with MiXCR; each CDR3 protein has one entry. The data contain about 560,000 distinct CDR3 sequences, roughly 17% of them singletons. V lost 4 bases, J lost 5 bases, and 19 bases lay in between. The CDR3 covers 16 residues. Germline assignment: CDR1 SGHRS and CDR2 YFSETQ. PBMCs were derived from 10 ml fresh peripheral blood. Material for sequencing was blood. This clonotype originated in a woman aged 18-29 years with Graves' hyperthyroidism. The gene calls are TRBV5-1 and TRBJ2-1, with a tentative D call TRBD1 (6 bases). The CDR3 DNA reads TGCGCCAGCAGCCCGGCTTCCGGGACACTTAACAATGAGCAGTTCTTC. It translates to CASSPASGTLNNEQFF.